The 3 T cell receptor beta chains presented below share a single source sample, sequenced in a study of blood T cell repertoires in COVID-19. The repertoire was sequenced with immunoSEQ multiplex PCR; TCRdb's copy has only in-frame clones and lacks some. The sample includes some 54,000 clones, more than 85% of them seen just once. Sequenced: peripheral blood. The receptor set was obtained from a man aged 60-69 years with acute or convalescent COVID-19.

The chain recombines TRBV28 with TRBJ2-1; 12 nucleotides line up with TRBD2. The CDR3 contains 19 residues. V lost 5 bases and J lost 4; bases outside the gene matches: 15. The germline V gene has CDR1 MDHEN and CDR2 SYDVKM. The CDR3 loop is CASSPPGTGLAGWYNEQFF. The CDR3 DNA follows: TGTGCCAGCAGTCCTCCCGGGACAGGACTAGCGGGGTGGTACAATGAGCAGTTCTTC.

The CDR3 DNA sequence: TGTGCCATCAAAGGGGGGGGCACAGATACGCAGTATTTT. Amino acids: CAIKGGGTDTQYF. The chain joins TRBV10-3 to TRBJ2-3; a weak D match, TRBD2 (7 bases). CDR1 and CDR2 (germline): ENHRY, SYGVKD. This CDR3 is 13 amino acids long. V lost 7 bases to trimming and J lost 1 base, with 9 bases between them.

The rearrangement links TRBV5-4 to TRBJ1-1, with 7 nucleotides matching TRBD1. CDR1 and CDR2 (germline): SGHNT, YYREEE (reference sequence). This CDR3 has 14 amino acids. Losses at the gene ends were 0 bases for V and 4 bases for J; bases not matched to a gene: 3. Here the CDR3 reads CASSLGGGITEAFF. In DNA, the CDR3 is TGTGCCAGCAGCTTGGGAGGGGGCATCACTGAAGCTTTCTTT.